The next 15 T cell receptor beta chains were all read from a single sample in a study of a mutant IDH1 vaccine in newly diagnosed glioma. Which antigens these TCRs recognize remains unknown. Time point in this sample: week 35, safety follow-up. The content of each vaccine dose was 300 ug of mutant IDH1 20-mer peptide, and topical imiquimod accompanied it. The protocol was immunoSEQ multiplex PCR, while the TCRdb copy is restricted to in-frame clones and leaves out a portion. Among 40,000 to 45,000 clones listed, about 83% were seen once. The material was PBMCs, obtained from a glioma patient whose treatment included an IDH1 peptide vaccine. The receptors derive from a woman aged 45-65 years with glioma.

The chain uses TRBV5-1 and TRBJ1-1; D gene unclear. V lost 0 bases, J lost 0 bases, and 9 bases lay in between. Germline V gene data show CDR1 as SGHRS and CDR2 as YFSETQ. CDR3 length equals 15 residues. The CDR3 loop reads CASSLVGGMNTEAFF. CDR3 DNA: TGCGCCAGCAGCTTGGTAGGCGGAATGAACACTGAAGCTTTCTTT.

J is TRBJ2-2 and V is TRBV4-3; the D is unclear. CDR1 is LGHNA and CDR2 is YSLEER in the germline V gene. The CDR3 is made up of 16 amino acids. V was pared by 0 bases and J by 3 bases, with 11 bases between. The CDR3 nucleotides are TGCGCCAGCAGCCAAGATCGAGGTGGATACACCGGGGAGCTGTTTTTT. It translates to CASSQDRGGYTGELFF.

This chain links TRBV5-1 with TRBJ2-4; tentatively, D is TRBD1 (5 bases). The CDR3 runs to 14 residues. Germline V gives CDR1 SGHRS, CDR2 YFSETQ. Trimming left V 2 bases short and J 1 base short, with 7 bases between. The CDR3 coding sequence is TGCGCCAGCAGCTTAGGGGCGGCCAAAAACATTCAGTACTTC. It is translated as CASSLGAAKNIQYF. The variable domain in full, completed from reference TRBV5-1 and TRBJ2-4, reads KAGVTQTPRYLIKTRGQQVTLSCSPISGHRSVSWYQQTPGQGLQFLFEYFSETQRNKGNFPGRFSGRQFSNSRSEMNVSTLELGDSALYLCASSLGAAKNIQYFGAGTRLSVL.

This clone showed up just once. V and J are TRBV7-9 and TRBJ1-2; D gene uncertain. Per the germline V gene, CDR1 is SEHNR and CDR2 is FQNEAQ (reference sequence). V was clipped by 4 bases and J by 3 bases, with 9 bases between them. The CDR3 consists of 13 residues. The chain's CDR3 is CASSSPRDYGYTF. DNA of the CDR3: TGTGCCAGCAGCTCCCCGCGGGACTATGGCTACACCTTC. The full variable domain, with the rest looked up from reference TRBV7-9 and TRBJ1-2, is DTGVSQNPRHKITKRGQNVTFRCDPISEHNRLYWYRQTLGQGPEFLTYFQNEAQLEKSRLLSDRFSAERPKGSFSTLEIQRTEQGDSAMYLCASSSPRDYGYTFGSGTRLTVV.

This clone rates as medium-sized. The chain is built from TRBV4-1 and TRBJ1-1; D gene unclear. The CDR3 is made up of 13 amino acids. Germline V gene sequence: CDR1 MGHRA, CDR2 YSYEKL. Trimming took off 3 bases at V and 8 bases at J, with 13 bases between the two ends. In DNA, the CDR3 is TGCGCCAGCAGCCATCTAAACCGGGAGGAAGCTTTCTTT. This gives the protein CASSHLNREEAFF.

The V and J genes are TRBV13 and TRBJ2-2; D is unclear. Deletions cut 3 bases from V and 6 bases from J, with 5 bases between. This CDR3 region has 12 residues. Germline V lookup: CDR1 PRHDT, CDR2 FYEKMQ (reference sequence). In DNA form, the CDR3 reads TGTGCCAGCAGCTTTATACCCGGGGAGCTGTTTTTT. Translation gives CASSFIPGELFF.

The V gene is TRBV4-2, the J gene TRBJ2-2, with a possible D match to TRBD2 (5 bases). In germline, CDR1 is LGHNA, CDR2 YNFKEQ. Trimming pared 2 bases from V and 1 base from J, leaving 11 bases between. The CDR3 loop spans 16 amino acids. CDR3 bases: TGTGCCAGCAGCCAAAGTAGCGCCCAGAACACCGGGGAGCTGTTTTTT. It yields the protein CASSQSSAQNTGELFF.

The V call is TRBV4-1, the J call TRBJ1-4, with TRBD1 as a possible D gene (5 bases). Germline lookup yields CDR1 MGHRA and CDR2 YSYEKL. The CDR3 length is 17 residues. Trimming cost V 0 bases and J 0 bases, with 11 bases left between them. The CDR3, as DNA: TGCGCCAGCAGCCAAGATCAAGGAGGGGCAACTAATGAAAAACTGTTTTTT. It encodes CASSQDQGGATNEKLFF.

CDR3 in amino acids: CAWSPRGGSYEQYF. The CDR3 coding sequence is TGTGCCTGGAGTCCGAGGGGGGGGAGCTACGAGCAGTACTTC. The chain couples TRBV30 to TRBJ2-7, with a weak D call TRBD2 (7 bases). V gave up 2 bases and J gave up 3 bases, with 14 bases separating them. From germline, CDR1 is GTSNPN and CDR2 SVGIG (reference sequence). This CDR3 has 14 amino acids. Full variable domain (outside the CDR3, taken from reference TRBV30 and TRBJ2-7): SQTIHQWPATLVQPVGSPLSLECTVEGTSNPNLYWYRQAAGRGLQLLFYSVGIGQISSEVPQNLSASRPQDRQFILSSKKLLLSDSGFYLCAWSPRGGSYEQYFGPGTRLTVT.

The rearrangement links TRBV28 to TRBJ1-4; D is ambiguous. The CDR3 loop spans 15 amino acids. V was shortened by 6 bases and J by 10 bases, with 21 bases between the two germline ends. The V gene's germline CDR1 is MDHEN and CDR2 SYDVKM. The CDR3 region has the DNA TGTGCCAGCAGCCGGATTCAGGCCCGCATTGGAAAACTGTTTTTT. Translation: CASSRIQARIGKLFF. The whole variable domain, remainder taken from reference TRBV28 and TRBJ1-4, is DVKVTQSSRYLVKRTGEKVFLECVQDMDHENMFWYRQDPGLGLRLIYFSYDVKMKEKGDIPEGYSVSREKKERFSLILESASTNQTSMYLCASSRIQARIGKLFFGSGTQLSVL.

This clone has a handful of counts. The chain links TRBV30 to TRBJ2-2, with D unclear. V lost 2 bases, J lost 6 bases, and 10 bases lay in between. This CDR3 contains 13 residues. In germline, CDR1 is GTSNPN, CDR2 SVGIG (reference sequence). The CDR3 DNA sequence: TGTGCCTGGAGTACGACCGAGGCCGGGGAGCTGTTTTTT. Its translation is CAWSTTEAGELFF. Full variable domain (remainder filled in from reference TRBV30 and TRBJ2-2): SQTIHQWPATLVQPVGSPLSLECTVEGTSNPNLYWYRQAAGRGLQLLFYSVGIGQISSEVPQNLSASRPQDRQFILSSKKLLLSDSGFYLCAWSTTEAGELFFGEGSRLTVL.

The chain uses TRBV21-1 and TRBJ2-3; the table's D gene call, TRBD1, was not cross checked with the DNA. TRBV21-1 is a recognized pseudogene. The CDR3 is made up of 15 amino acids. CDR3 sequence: CASNSGRSSTDTQYF. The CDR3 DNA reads TGTGCCAGCAACTCAGGGCGGTCGAGCACAGATACGCAGTATTTT.

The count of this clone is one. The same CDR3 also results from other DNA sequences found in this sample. This CDR3 is CASSPPTESYGYTF. The CDR3 DNA reads as TGTGCCAGCTCACCACCAACAGAGTCTTATGGCTACACCTTC. The chain is built from TRBV18 and TRBJ1-2; no clear D. Germline lookup yields CDR1 KGHSH and CDR2 LQKENI. V was cut by 0 bases and J by 5 bases, with 10 bases left in between. This CDR3 is 14 amino acids long.

CDR3 nucleotide sequence: TGCAGCGCCCGGGACAGGGGCTACAATGAGCAGTTCTTC. It translates to CSARDRGYNEQFF. This chain connects TRBV29-1 to TRBJ2-1, with 10 nucleotides matching TRBD1. The junction had 3 bases not matched to a gene; V was cut back by 7 bases and J by 3 bases. The CDR3 has 13 residues. Per germline, CDR1 SQVTM and CDR2 ANQGSEA.

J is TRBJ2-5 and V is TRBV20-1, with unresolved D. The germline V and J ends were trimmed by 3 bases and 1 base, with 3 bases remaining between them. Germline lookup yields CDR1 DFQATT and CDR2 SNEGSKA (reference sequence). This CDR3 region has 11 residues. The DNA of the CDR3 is TGCAGTGCTAGGGCCCAAGAGACCCAGTACTTC. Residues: CSARAQETQYF.